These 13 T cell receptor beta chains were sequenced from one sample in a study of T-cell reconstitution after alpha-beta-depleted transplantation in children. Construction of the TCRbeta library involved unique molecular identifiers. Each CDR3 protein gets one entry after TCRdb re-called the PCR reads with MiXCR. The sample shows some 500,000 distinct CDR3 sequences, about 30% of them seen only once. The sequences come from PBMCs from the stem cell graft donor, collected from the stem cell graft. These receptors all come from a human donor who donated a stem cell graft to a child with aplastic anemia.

The CDR3 here is CASSPLLGIYNEQFF. The CDR3 DNA is TGTGCCAGCAGCCCGCTCCTCGGGATCTACAATGAGCAGTTCTTC. This sequence joins TRBV9 and TRBJ2-1; D is possibly TRBD2 (5 bases). The CDR3 has 15 amino acids. V was trimmed by 4 bases and J by 3 bases, leaving 14 bases between them. Germline assignment: CDR1 SGDLS and CDR2 YYNGEE.

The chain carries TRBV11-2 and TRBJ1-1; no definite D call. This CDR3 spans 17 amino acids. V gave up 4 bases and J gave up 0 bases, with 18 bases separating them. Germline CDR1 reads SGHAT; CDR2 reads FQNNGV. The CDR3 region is CASSSHLLGRMNTEAFF. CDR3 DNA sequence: TGTGCCAGCAGCTCTCATCTTTTGGGCCGTATGAACACTGAAGCTTTCTTT.

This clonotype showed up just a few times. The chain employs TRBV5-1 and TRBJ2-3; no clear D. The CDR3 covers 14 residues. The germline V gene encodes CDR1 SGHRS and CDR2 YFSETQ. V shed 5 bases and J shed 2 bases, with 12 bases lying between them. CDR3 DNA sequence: TGCGCCAGCAGTCTCGACGGTTTCACAGATACGCAGTATTTT. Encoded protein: CASSLDGFTDTQYF.

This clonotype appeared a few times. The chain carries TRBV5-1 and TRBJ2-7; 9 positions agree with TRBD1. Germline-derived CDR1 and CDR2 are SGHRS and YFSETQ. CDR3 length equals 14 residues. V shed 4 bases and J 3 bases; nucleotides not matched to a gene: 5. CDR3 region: CASSGTGNLYEQYF. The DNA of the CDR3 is TGCGCCAGCAGCGGGACAGGGAACCTCTACGAGCAGTACTTC.

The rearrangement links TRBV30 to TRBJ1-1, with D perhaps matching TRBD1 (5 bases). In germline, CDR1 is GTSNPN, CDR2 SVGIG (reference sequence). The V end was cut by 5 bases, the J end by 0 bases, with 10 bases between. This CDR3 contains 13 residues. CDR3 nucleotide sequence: TGTGCCTGGGGGGACGGTATGAACACTGAAGCTTTCTTT. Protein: CAWGDGMNTEAFF.

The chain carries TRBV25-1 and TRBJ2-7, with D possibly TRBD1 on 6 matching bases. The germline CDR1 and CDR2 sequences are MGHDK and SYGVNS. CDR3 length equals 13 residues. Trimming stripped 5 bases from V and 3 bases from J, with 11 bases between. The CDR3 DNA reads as TGTGCCAGCAGTCCAGGGGCGCACTACGAGCAGTACTTC. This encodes CASSPGAHYEQYF.

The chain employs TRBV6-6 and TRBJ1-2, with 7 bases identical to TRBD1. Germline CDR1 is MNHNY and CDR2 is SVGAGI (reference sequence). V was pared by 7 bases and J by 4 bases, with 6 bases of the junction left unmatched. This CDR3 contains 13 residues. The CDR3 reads CASIDGTAYGYTF. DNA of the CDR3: TGTGCCAGCATCGACGGGACAGCCTATGGCTACACCTTC.

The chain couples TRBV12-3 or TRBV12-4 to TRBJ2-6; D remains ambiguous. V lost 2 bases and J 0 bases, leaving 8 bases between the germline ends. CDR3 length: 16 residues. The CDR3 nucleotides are TGTGCCAGCAGTTTACGCCGCTCCTCTGGGGCCAACGTCCTGACTTTC. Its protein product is CASSLRRSSGANVLTF.

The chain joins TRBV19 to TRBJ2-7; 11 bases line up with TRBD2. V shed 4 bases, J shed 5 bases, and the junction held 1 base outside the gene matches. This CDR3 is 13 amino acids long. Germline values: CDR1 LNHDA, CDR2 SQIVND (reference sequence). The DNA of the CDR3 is TGTGCCAGTAGTACTAGCGGGAGGAACGAGCAGTACTTC. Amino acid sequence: CASSTSGRNEQYF. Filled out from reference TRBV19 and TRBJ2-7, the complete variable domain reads DGGITQSPKYLFRKEGQNVTLSCEQNLNHDAMYWYRQDPGQGLRLIYYSQIVNDFQKGDIAEGYSVSREKKESFPLTVTSAQKNPTAFYLCASSTSGRNEQYFGPGTRLTVT.

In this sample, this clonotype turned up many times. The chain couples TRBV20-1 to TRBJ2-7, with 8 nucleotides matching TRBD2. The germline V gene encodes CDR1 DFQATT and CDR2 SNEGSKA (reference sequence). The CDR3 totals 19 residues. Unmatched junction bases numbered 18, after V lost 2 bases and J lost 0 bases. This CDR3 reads CSARPGTRTLLANSYEQYF. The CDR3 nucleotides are TGCAGTGCTAGACCTGGGACTAGGACTCTCTTGGCAAACTCCTACGAGCAGTACTTC.

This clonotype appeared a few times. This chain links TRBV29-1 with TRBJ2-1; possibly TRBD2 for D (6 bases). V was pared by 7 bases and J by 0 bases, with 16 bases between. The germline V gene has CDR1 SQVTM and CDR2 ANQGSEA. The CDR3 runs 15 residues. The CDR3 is CSAPGGGASYNEQFF. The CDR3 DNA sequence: TGCAGCGCCCCGGGTGGAGGGGCCTCCTACAATGAGCAGTTCTTC.

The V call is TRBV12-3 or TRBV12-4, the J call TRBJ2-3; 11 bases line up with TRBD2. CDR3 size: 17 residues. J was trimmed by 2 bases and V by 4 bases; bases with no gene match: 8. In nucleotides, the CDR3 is TGTGCCAGCAGTTCTTCTAGCGGGAGGACCCTCACAGATACGCAGTATTTT. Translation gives CASSSSSGRTLTDTQYF.

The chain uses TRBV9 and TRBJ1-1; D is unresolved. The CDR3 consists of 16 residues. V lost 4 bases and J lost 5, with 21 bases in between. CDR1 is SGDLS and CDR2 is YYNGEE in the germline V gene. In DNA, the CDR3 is TGTGCCAGCAGCCCCCGATTATCATTAACGGGAACTGAAGCTTTCTTT. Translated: CASSPRLSLTGTEAFF.